This T cell receptor (beta chain) is drawn from a study of blood T cell repertoires in COVID-19. Study-level information: Material from acute and convalescent COVID-19 was sourced from the United States, Italy and Spain. T cells, B-cell-depleted T cells, or PBMCs supplied cDNA or gDNA.

The CDR3 is made up of 15 amino acids. Germline V lookup: CDR1 KGHSH, CDR2 LQKENI. Trimming at V came to 3 bases and at J to 3 bases, leaving 5 bases not matched to a gene. Original processing methods: Reference gene primer amplification gave estimated nucleated cell counts. TCRdb's table, derived via immunoSEQ multiplex PCR, lists solely in-frame clones and lacks some. V, J and clone size are taken as reported in that table, and D and trimming were inferred from the DNA itself. The sample contains some 68,000 clones, 85% to 90% of which appear only once. The receptor was derived from a man between 50 and 59 years old with active COVID-19. The rearrangement links TRBV18 to TRBJ1-5, with TRBD1 matching 7 bases. Sequencing was carried out using peripheral blood. In DNA form, the CDR3 reads TGTGCCAGCTCACCGGGACAGACCGACAATCAGCCCCAGCATTTT. Residues: CASSPGQTDNQPQHF.